The next 18 T cell receptor beta chains were all read from a single sample in a study of early T cells in non-severe SARS-CoV-2 infection. TCRdb itself ran the 5' RACE reads through MiXCR, one entry per CDR3 protein. The table shows about 49,000 distinct CDR3 sequences, with 12% occurring only once. Sequencing was done on a sample of whole blood. All receptors come from an adult who was a healthcare worker with PCR-confirmed SARS-CoV-2 infection or an uninfected control (not recorded which).

This clonotype was counted many times. This rearrangement joins TRBV18 to TRBJ1-1; perhaps TRBD1 as D (6 bases). CDR3 length: 12 residues. Germline lookup yields CDR1 KGHSH and CDR2 LQKENI. V lost 5 bases to trimming and J lost 7 bases, with 11 bases between them. The CDR3 region has the DNA TGTGCCAGCTCAGATACAGGGAATGAAGCTTTCTTT. The encoded protein is CASSDTGNEAFF.

This clonotype has a count of ten or more. V is TRBV14 and J is TRBJ1-6, with D perhaps matching TRBD1 (5 bases). The germline V and J ends were trimmed by 1 base and 10 bases, with 11 bases remaining between them. The germline CDR1 and CDR2 sequences are SGHDN and FVKESK. The CDR3 runs 14 residues. CDR3 region: CASSQGGWDSPLHF. DNA of the CDR3: TGTGCCAGCAGCCAAGGAGGGTGGGACTCACCCCTCCACTTT.

This clonotype was detected only a few times. The V gene is TRBV28, the J gene TRBJ1-5; D not resolved. The CDR3 extends over 18 amino acids. The V gene lost 5 bases and the J gene lost 4 bases, with 24 bases spanning the gap. Germline V lookup: CDR1 MDHEN, CDR2 SYDVKM. The CDR3 DNA sequence: TGTGCCAGCAGTCCTGCATTTCCGAGCCGACGAGGGAATCAGCCCCAGCATTTT. It translates to CASSPAFPSRRGNQPQHF.

The chain is built from TRBV5-5 and TRBJ2-3; a possible D gene is TRBD2 (5 bases). V gave up 2 bases and J gave up 0 bases, with 7 bases separating them. Germline V gene sequence: CDR1 SGHKS, CDR2 YYEKEE (reference sequence). This CDR3 has 14 residues. The CDR3 DNA reads as TGTGCCAGCAGCTTTCGGGGAAGCACAGATACGCAGTATTTT. Its protein is CASSFRGSTDTQYF.

This clonotype was observed a handful of times. This sequence joins TRBV20-1 and TRBJ2-3; D ambiguous. In germline, CDR1 is DFQATT, CDR2 SNEGSKA (reference sequence). CDR3 length: 12 residues. With 3 bases removed from V and 6 bases from J, the gap between germline ends came to 10 bases. The CDR3 DNA is TGCAGTGCTAGTCAAACTACTGATACGCAGTATTTT. Amino acids: CSASQTTDTQYF.

This clonotype has just one count. This chain connects TRBV6-5 to TRBJ2-7; TRBD1 is a possible D gene (5 bases). The CDR3 runs 15 residues. Trimming stripped 6 bases from V and 2 bases from J, with 17 bases between. Germline V gene data show CDR1 as MNHEY and CDR2 as SVGAGI. The CDR3 bases are TGTGCCAGCAGCCCCCTGACAGTAACTGCCTACGAGCAGTACTTC. It encodes CASSPLTVTAYEQYF.

The genes are TRBV28 and TRBJ1-6; D not certain. There are 12 residues in the CDR3. The germline V gene has CDR1 MDHEN and CDR2 SYDVKM. V lost 4 bases and J 19 bases, leaving 17 bases between the germline ends. The CDR3 DNA reads TGTGCCAGCAGTTCGCCCCGGAGAGAACGGCACTTT. Its protein product is CASSSPRRERHF.

This clonotype was counted a few times. The chain joins TRBV29-1 to TRBJ1-1; D gene uncertain. CDR3 length equals 14 residues. Germline V gene data show CDR1 as SQVTM and CDR2 as ANQGSEA. V was trimmed by 7 bases and J by 1 base, leaving 16 bases between them. CDR3 region: CSAGAEYGNTEAFF. DNA of the CDR3: TGCAGCGCTGGAGCCGAGTACGGGAACACTGAAGCTTTCTTT.

The table lists this clonotype with many counts. The chain uses TRBV6-1 and TRBJ1-2; D is undetermined. There are 14 residues in the CDR3. The germline V gene encodes CDR1 MNHNS and CDR2 SASEGT. Trimming shortened V by 0 bases and J by 1 base, and 6 bases separated the two germline ends. CDR3: CASSEATDNYGYTF. CDR3 coding DNA: TGTGCCAGCAGTGAAGCGACGGATAACTATGGCTACACCTTC.

The sample holds a few counts of this clonotype. This chain uses TRBV29-1 with TRBJ1-4; D is uncertain. CDR3 length equals 10 residues. Trimming stripped 7 bases from V and 4 bases from J, with 4 bases between. Germline-derived CDR1 and CDR2 are SQVTM and ANQGSEA. The chain's CDR3 is CSARNEKLFF. The CDR3 DNA reads TGCAGCGCTCGTAATGAAAAACTGTTTTTT.

This clonotype was seen ten or more times. This chain links TRBV10-3 with TRBJ1-2; 9 positions match TRBD1. The CDR3 is 12 residues long. The J segment lost 8 bases and the V segment lost 10 bases, leaving 8 bases of the junction unmatched. CDR1 and CDR2 from the germline V gene are ENHRY and SYGVKD. The CDR3 region is CATLTGGDGYTF. CDR3 sequence (DNA): TGTGCCACCCTCACAGGGGGCGACGGCTACACCTTC.

This clonotype was counted at least ten times. The chain uses TRBV29-1 and TRBJ1-4; D perhaps matches TRBD1 (5 bases). CDR3 length: 14 residues. The V and J ends lost 3 bases and 7 bases respectively, with 15 bases between them. Looked up from germline, CDR1 is SQVTM and CDR2 is ANQGSEA. CDR3 in amino acids: CSVDGPGTGEKLFF. Here the CDR3 DNA reads TGCAGCGTTGATGGTCCCGGGACGGGTGAAAAACTGTTTTTT.

In its sample, this clonotype was seen many times. The CDR3 nucleotides read TGTGCCAGCAGTTTACAGGGGAATCAGCCCCAGCATTTT. Its translation: CASSLQGNQPQHF. The chain employs TRBV6-5 and TRBJ1-5, with 7 bases lining up with TRBD1. The J segment lost 4 bases and the V segment lost 4 bases, leaving 1 base of the junction unmatched. CDR1 and CDR2 from the germline V gene are MNHEY and SVGAGI. The CDR3 is 13 amino acids.

This clonotype was detected ten times or more. The V gene is TRBV7-2, the J gene TRBJ1-2; 7 bases are a match to TRBD1. V shed 5 bases, J shed 9 bases, and the junction held 9 bases outside the gene matches. Germline assignment: CDR1 SGHTA and CDR2 FQGNSA. The CDR3 extends over 13 amino acids. The CDR3 DNA reads as TGTGCCAGCAGCCTACAGGGGCCCAACCGCTACACCTTC. Amino acids: CASSLQGPNRYTF.

The rearrangement uses TRBV6-5 and TRBJ2-3; D perhaps matches TRBD2 (6 bases). The CDR3 is 16 amino acids. Trimming stripped 4 bases from V and 0 bases from J, with 14 bases between. Germline CDR1 reads MNHEY; CDR2 reads SVGAGI. CDR3 protein: CASSLNGAGSTDTQYF. CDR3 in DNA: TGTGCCAGCAGTTTGAATGGGGCGGGGAGCACAGATACGCAGTATTTT.

This clonotype appeared many times. The V and J genes are TRBV5-1 and TRBJ1-2, with 7 bases that match TRBD1. V trimming: 0 bases; J trimming: 7 bases; junction bases outside the gene matches: 9. The CDR3 contains 15 residues. Germline V CDR1 and CDR2: SGHRS, YFSETQ. The CDR3 DNA follows: TGCGCCAGCAGCTTGGCCAGTGGAGGGGGCTTTGGCTACACCTTC. It is translated as CASSLASGGGFGYTF.

This clonotype was seen at least ten times. The genes are TRBV14 and TRBJ2-7; D unresolved. The V end lost 1 base, the J end lost 1 base, and 14 bases lay between the germline ends. Germline V gene data show CDR1 as SGHDN and CDR2 as FVKESK. The CDR3 loop spans 16 amino acids. The CDR3 DNA reads TGTGCCAGCAGCCAAGCATTTGGAGAAAAGTCCTACGAGCAGTACTTC. Amino acids: CASSQAFGEKSYEQYF.

A few counts support this clonotype. This rearrangement joins TRBV12-3 or TRBV12-4 to TRBJ1-2; TRBD1 might be the D (6 bases). V lost 2 bases, J lost 2 bases, and 9 bases lay in between. The CDR3 runs to 14 residues. The CDR3 bases are TGTGCCAGCAGTTTACAGACAGGCAACTATGGCTACACCTTC. Amino acid sequence: CASSLQTGNYGYTF.